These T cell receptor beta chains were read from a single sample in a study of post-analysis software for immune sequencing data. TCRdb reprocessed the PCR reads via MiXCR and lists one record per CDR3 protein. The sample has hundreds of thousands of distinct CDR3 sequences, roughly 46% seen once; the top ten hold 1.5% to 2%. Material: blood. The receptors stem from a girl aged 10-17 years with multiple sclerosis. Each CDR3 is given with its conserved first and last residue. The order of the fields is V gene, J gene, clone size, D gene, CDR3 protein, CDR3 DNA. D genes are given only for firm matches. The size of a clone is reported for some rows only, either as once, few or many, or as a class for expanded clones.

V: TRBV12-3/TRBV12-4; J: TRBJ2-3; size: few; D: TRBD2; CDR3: CASSSGLAVTDTQYF; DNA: TGTGCCAGCAGTTCTGGACTAGCAGTCACAGATACGCAGTATTTT
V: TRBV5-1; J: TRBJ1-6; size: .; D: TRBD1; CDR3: CASSTDRDSPLHF; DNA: TGCGCCAGCAGCACGGACAGGGATTCACCCCTCCACTTT
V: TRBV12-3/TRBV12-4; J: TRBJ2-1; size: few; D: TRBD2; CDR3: CASSNTGGSNEQFF; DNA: TGTGCCAGCAGTAACACGGGAGGGAGCAATGAGCAGTTCTTC
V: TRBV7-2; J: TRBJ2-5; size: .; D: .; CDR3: CASSSRPGETQYF; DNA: TGTGCCAGCAGCTCCCGACCCGGGGAGACCCAGTACTTC
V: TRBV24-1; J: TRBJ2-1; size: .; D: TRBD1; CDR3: CATSDSGTGQYNEQFF; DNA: TGTGCCACCAGTGACTCCGGGACAGGGCAGTACAATGAGCAGTTCTTC
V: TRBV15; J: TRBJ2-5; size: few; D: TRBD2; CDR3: CATSTTSRLAETQYF; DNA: TGTGCCACCAGCACAACATCTCGACTAGCTGAGACCCAGTACTTC
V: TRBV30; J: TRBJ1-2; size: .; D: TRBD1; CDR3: CAWSRQGAYGYTF; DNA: TGTGCCTGGAGTAGACAGGGTGCCTATGGCTACACCTTC
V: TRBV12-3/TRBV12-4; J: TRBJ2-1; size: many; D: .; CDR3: CASSLARSGQWEQFF; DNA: TGTGCCAGCAGTTTAGCGCGGTCCGGACAATGGGAGCAGTTCTTC
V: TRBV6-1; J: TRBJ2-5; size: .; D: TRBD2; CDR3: CASRVLAGGAKETQYF; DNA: TGTGCCAGCAGAGTACTAGCGGGAGGGGCAAAAGAGACCCAGTACTTC
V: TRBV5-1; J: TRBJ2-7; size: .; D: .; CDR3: CASRILPGSDYEQYF; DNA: TGCGCCAGCCGCATTCTTCCCGGATCCGATTACGAGCAGTACTTC
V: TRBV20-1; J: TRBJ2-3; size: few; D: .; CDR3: CSARDGPREIRADTQYF; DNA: TGCAGTGCTAGAGATGGACCGCGGGAAATCAGGGCAGATACGCAGTATTTT
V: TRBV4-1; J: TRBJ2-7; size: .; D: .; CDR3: CASSQPSYEQYF; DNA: TGCGCCAGCAGCCAACCGTCATACGAGCAGTACTTC
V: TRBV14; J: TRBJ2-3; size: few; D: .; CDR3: CASSPHRTDGTQYF; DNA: TGTGCCAGCAGCCCTCACCGGACGGATGGTACGCAGTATTTT
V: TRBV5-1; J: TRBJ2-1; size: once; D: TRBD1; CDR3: CASNRRGQGGNEQFF; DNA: TGCGCCAGCAACAGGAGGGGACAGGGAGGGAATGAGCAGTTCTTC
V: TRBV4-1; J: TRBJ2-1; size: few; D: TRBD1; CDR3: CASSQRGRMGGDEQFF; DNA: TGCGCCAGCAGCCAGAGGGGGCGGATGGGTGGCGATGAGCAGTTCTTC
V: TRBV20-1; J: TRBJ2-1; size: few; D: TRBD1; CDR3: CSASGTGVIDEQFF; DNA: TGCAGTGCTAGCGGGACAGGGGTTATCGATGAGCAGTTCTTC
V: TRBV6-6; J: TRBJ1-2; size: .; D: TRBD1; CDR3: CASSQTGNGYTF; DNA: TGTGCCAGCAGTCAGACAGGGAATGGCTACACCTTC